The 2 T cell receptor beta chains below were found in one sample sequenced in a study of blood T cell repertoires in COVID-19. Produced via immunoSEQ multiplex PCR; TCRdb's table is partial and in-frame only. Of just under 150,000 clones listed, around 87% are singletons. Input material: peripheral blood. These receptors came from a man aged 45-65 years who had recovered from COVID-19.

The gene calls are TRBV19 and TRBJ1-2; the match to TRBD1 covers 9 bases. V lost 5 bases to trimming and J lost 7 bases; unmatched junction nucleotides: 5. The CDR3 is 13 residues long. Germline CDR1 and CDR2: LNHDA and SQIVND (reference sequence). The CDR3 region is CASSEQGARGYTF. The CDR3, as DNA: TGTGCCAGTAGTGAACAGGGGGCGCGTGGCTACACCTTC.

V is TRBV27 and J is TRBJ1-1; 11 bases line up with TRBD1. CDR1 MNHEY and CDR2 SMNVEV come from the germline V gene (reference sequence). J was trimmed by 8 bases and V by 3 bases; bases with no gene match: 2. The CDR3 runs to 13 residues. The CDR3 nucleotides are TGTGCCAGCAGTTTGGGACAGGGGGAAGAAGCTTTCTTT. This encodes CASSLGQGEEAFF.